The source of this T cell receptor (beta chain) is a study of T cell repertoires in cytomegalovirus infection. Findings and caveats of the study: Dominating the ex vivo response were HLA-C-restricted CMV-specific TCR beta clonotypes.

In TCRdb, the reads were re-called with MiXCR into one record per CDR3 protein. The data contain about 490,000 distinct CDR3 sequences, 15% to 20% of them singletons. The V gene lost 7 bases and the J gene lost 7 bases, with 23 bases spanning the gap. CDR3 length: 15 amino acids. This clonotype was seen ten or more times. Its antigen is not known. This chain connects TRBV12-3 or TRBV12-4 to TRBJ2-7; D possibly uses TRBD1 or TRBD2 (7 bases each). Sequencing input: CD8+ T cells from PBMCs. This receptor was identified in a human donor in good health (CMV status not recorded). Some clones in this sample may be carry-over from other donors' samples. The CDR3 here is CASTQSSGGGKEQYF. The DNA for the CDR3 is TGTGCCAGCACCCAGTCTAGCGGAGGGGGCAAGGAGCAGTACTTC.